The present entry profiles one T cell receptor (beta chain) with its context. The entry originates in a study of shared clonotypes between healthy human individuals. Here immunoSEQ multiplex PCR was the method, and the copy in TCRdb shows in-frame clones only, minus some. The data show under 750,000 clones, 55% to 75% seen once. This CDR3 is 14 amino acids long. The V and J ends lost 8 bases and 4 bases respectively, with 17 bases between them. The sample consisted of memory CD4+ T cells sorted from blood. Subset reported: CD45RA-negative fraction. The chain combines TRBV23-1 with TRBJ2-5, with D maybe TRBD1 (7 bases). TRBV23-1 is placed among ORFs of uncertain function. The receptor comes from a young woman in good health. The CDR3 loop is CASPEGAPGETQYF. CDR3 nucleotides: TGCGCCAGCCCGGAGGGGGCGCCCGGAGAGACCCAGTACTTC.